This record concerns one T cell receptor (beta chain) sequence. The germline gives CDR1 SGHTA, CDR2 FQGNSA. The V segment lost 5 bases and the J segment 2 bases; nucleotides outside the gene matches: 8. CDR3 length equals 15 residues. Per the study methods: Counts of nucleated cells, estimated from reference gene primer amplification, were obtained. Sequencing used immunoSEQ multiplex PCR; TCRdb keeps in-frame clones, though not all of them. That table is the source of V, J and clone size, and D and trimming were worked out from the DNA. This table has 250,000 to 350,000 clones, 86% appearing once. The sample is drawn from a study of blood T cell repertoires in COVID-19. Study overall: Spain, Italy and the United States supplied samples that represented acute and convalescent COVID-19.

This clonotype was sampled from a woman under 40 with active or convalescent COVID-19. The rearrangement links TRBV7-2 to TRBJ2-7; TRBD2 aligns across 8 bases. The specimen was peripheral blood. CDR3 nucleotide sequence: TGTGCCAGCAGCGAGGGGGGGACTAGTACCTACGAGCAGTACTTC. Translated: CASSEGGTSTYEQYF.